This TCR beta chain is from a study of T cells in localized non-small cell lung cancer. Sequenced by immunoSEQ multiplex PCR; TCRdb stores in-frame clones only, minus some. The sample consists of tens of thousands of clones, 84% of them appearing once. V dropped 9 bases and J dropped 1 base, with 18 bases sitting between them. The CDR3 has 15 residues. CDR1 and CDR2 (germline): LNHDA, SQIVND (reference sequence). This sample comprised peripheral blood, obtained before any cancer treatment. The chain joins TRBV19 to TRBJ1-1, with a possible D match to TRBD1 (5 bases). The origin of this receptor is a man aged 35 to 69 with stage I lung adenocarcinoma. As DNA, the CDR3 is TGTGCCAGCAGAGGTTGGGGGATATGGAACACTGAAGCTTTCTTT. Amino acid sequence: CASRGWGIWNTEAFF.